This is a list of T cell receptor beta chains from one sample in a study of T cell repertoires in cytomegalovirus infection. TCRdb reanalysed the reads using MiXCR and keeps one entry per CDR3 protein. Among approximately 550,000 distinct CDR3 sequences listed, 16% were seen once. Sequences were obtained from CD8+ T cells from PBMCs. The origin of the receptors is a human donor in good health (CMV status not recorded). Some clones in this sample may be carry-over from other donors' samples. CDR3s leave out the opening cysteine and the closing phenylalanine or tryptophan. Fields, in order: V gene, J gene, CDR3 protein.

V: TRBV27; J: TRBJ1-1; CDR3: ASSLWAGGSTEAF
V: TRBV11-2; J: TRBJ1-1; CDR3: ASSLDQTGPPGTEAF
V: TRBV11-2; J: TRBJ2-4; CDR3: ASSGTSGKNIQY
V: TRBV5-5; J: TRBJ2-7; CDR3: ASSLALVPQY
V: TRBV19; J: TRBJ1-1; CDR3: ASATGSEAF
V: TRBV12-3/TRBV12-4; J: TRBJ1-5; CDR3: ASSLGPYLEPQH
V: TRBV7-2; J: TRBJ1-3; CDR3: ARRDPTGTGHGNTIY
V: TRBV7-9; J: TRBJ2-5; CDR3: ASSLAGAPQETQY
V: TRBV19; J: TRBJ2-5; CDR3: ASSTGTSGRAEETQY
V: TRBV4-1; J: TRBJ1-2; CDR3: ASSQGPGQRN
V: TRBV20-1; J: TRBJ2-7; CDR3: SALDRVATSEQY
V: TRBV20-1; J: TRBJ2-1; CDR3: SAIWGADSYNEQF
V: TRBV9; J: TRBJ2-2; CDR3: ASSVFSGGPNGELF
V: TRBV6-6; J: TRBJ2-1; CDR3: ATEGFSYNEQF
V: TRBV20-1; J: TRBJ1-1; CDR3: SAMKLGQEGTEAF
V: TRBV27; J: TRBJ2-2; CDR3: ASSDRGRGGELF
V: TRBV19; J: TRBJ2-1; CDR3: ASGLSNEQF
V: TRBV10-3; J: TRBJ2-3; CDR3: AISGGAIIQTDTQY
V: TRBV29-1; J: TRBJ1-2; CDR3: SVEIGYGSYGYT
V: TRBV7-9; J: TRBJ2-5; CDR3: ASRDSQETQY
V: TRBV2; J: TRBJ2-2; CDR3: ASSAPTGTGGTGELF
V: TRBV19; J: TRBJ1-1; CDR3: ASSTHPRQGRPNTEAF
V: TRBV27; J: TRBJ2-5; CDR3: ASSSLLGPGAQY
V: TRBV19; J: TRBJ2-1; CDR3: ASRKTSGIAYNEQF
V: TRBV12-3/TRBV12-4; J: TRBJ2-7; CDR3: ASSSPVPGHYEQY
V: TRBV12-3/TRBV12-4; J: TRBJ2-5; CDR3: ASSDRGSQETQY
V: TRBV7-9; J: TRBJ2-1; CDR3: ASSLGVSTPRYNEQF
V: TRBV29-1; J: TRBJ2-2; CDR3: SVRKGTGGANTGEPF
V: TRBV6-1; J: TRBJ1-5; CDR3: PSSPLGHPQH
V: TRBV7-3; J: TRBJ2-3; CDR3: ASSLRSWGIRDTQY